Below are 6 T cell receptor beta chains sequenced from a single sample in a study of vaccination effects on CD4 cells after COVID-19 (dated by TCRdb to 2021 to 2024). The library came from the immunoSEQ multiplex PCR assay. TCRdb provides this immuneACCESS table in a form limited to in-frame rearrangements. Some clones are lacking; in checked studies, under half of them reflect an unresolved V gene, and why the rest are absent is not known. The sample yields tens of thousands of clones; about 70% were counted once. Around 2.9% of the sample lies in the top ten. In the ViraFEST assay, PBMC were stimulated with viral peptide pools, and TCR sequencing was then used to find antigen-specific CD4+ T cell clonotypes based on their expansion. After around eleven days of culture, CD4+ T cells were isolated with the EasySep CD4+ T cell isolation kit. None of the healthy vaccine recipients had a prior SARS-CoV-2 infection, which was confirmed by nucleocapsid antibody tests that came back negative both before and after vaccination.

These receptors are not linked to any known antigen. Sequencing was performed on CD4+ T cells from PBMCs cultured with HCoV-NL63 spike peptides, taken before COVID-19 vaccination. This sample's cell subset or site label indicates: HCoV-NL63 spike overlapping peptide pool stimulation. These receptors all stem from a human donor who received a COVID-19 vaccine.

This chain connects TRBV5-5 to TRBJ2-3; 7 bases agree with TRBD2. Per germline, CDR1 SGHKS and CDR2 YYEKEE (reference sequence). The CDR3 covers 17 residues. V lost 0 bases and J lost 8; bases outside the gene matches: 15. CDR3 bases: TGTGCCAGCAGCTTGGCGGGGTCCAGCGGGAACTTGCTTACGCAGTATTTT. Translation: CASSLAGSSGNLLTQYF. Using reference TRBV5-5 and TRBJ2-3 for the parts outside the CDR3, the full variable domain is DAGVTQSPTHLIKTRGQQVTLRCSPISGHKSVSWYQQVLGQGPQFIFQYYEKEERGRGNFPDRFSARQFPNYSSELNVNALLLGDSALYLCASSLAGSSGNLLTQYFGPGTRLTVL.

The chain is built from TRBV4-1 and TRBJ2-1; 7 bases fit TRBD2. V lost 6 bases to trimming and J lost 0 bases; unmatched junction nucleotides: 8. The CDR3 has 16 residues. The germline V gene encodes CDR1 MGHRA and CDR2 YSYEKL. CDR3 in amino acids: CASRELAAGSYNEQFF. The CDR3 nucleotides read TGCGCCAGCAGGGAGCTAGCGGCTGGCTCCTACAATGAGCAGTTCTTC.

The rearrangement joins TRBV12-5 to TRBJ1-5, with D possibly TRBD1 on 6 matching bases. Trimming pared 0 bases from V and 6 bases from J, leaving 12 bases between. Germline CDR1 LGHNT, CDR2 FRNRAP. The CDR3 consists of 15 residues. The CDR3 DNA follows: TGTGCTAGTGGTTTGGTAAAGGGGGACGGTCAGCCCCAGCATTTT. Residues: CASGLVKGDGQPQHF.

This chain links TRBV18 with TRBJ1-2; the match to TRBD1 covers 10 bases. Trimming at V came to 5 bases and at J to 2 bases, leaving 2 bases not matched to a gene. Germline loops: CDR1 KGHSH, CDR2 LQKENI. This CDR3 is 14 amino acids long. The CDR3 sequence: CASSMGQGNYGYTF. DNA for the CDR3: TGTGCCAGCTCAATGGGACAGGGGAACTATGGCTACACCTTC.

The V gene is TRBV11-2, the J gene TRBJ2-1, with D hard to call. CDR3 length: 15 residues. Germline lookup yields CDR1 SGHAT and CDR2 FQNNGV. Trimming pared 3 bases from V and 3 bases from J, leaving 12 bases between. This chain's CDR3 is CASSLNLAIYNEQFF. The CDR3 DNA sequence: TGTGCCAGCAGCTTGAATTTGGCCATCTACAATGAGCAGTTCTTC.

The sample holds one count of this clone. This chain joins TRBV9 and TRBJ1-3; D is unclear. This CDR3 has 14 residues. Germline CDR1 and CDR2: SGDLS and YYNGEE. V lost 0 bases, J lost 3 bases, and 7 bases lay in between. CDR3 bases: TGTGCCAGCAGCGTAGCCCCCTATGGAAACACCATATATTTT. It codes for CASSVAPYGNTIYF.